The present T cell receptor beta chain was sequenced within a study of cytomegalovirus exposure and HLA in healthy donors. V lost 4 bases to trimming and J lost 5 bases; unmatched junction nucleotides: 9. The CDR3 is made up of 15 amino acids. Germline CDR1 and CDR2: MGHRA and YSYEKL. With 60 Vbeta and 13 Jbeta primers, the PCR was carried out. Method: immunoSEQ multiplex PCR; TCRdb's copy keeps in-frame clones and lacks some. The sample shows roughly 190,000 clones, 70% to 75% of them seen only once. The V call is TRBV4-1, the J call TRBJ1-1; TRBD1 matches 8 bases. This TCR derives from a woman aged 30 to 39 in good health and CMV-seropositive. Sequencing was done on a sample of PBMCs. The CDR3 loop is CASSLGQGGGTEAFF. The CDR3 DNA reads as TGCGCCAGCAGCCTCGGACAGGGAGGGGGAACTGAAGCTTTCTTT.